The text below deals with one TCR beta chain. Germline and junction disagree at one end, which may indicate a read error. Measured with immunoSEQ multiplex PCR; TCRdb has only the in-frame clones, and not every one. Among about 60,000 clones, about 94% were seen once, and the ten largest hold around 18%. Germline V gives CDR1 SEHNR, CDR2 FQNEAQ (reference sequence). There are 14 residues in the CDR3. This record belongs to a study of human versus mouse CDR3 diversity and MHC coevolution. The source material was naive CD4+ T cells from blood. The subset: CD45RO-negative CD62L-positive naive CD4 T cells. The chain joins TRBV7-9 to TRBJ2-5, with TRBD1 matching 8 bases. The J call may be wrong; the DNA end is better matched by TRBJ2-7. The sequence derives from a person aged 55 to 75 in good health. The CDR3 bases are TGTGCCGGCAGCCGCGGACAGGGTAGCCACGAGCAGTACTTC. It yields the protein CAGSRGQGSHEQYF.